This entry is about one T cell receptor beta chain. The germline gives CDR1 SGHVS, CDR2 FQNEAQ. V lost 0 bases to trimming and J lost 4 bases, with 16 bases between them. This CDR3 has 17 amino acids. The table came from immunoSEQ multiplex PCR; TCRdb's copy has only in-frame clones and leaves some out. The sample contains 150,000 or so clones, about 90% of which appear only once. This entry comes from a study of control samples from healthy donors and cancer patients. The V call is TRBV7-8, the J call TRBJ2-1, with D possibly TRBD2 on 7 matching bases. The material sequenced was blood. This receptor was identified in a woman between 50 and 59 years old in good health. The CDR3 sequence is CASSLASRGRLYNEQFF. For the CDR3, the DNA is TGTGCCAGCAGCTTAGCATCGCGGGGGCGACTTTACAATGAGCAGTTCTTC.